This is a list of T cell receptor beta chains from one sample in a study of T cell responses to AZD1222 COVID-19 vaccine. Produced via immunoSEQ multiplex PCR; TCRdb's table is partial and in-frame only. Of about 100,000 clones listed, about 87% are singletons. Sequencing was performed on peripheral blood, taken on day 0 of MenACWY control vaccination. Every receptor here comes from an adult in good health. The CDR3 runs from the conserved cysteine through the conserved F or W. D genes are given only for firm matches. The size entry is marked missing in some rows and otherwise reads once, few, many or a size class.

D gene: TRBD1
CDR3 length: 16
J gene: TRBJ1-2
V gene: TRBV15
clone size: -
CDR3 DNA: TGTGCCACCCTCCACGTCGGGGGACAGACCCTCTATGGCTACACCTTC
CDR3 protein: CATLHVGGQTLYGYTF

D gene: -
CDR3 length: 13
J gene: TRBJ2-7
V gene: TRBV2
clone size: -
CDR3 DNA: TGTGCCAGCAGTACCGCAGTACCCTACGAGCAGTACTTC
CDR3 protein: CASSTAVPYEQYF

D gene: -
CDR3 length: 14
J gene: TRBJ1-5
V gene: TRBV18
clone size: once
CDR3 DNA: TGTGCCAGCTCACAGGACAGCCAGAATCAGCCCCAGCATTTT
CDR3 protein: CASSQDSQNQPQHF

D gene: TRBD2
CDR3 length: 13
J gene: TRBJ2-7
V gene: TRBV12-3/TRBV12-4
clone size: -
CDR3 DNA: TGTGCCAGCAGACCGGGACTAGCTAACGAGCAGTACTTC
CDR3 protein: CASRPGLANEQYF

D gene: TRBD1
CDR3 length: 14
J gene: TRBJ1-2
V gene: TRBV7-2
clone size: -
CDR3 DNA: TGTGCCAGCAGCTTAGACAGGGGGGACTATGGCTACACCTTC
CDR3 protein: CASSLDRGDYGYTF

D gene: TRBD1
CDR3 length: 14
J gene: TRBJ1-1
V gene: TRBV29-1
clone size: -
CDR3 DNA: TGCAGCGTTGGAGCGACAGGGGGCATCACTGAAGCTTTCTTT
CDR3 protein: CSVGATGGITEAFF

D gene: -
CDR3 length: 16
J gene: TRBJ1-3
V gene: TRBV9
clone size: once
CDR3 DNA: TGTGCCAGCAGCCCAACCGGGGGATCCTCTGGAAACACCATATATTTT
CDR3 protein: CASSPTGGSSGNTIYF

D gene: TRBD1
CDR3 length: 12
J gene: TRBJ2-7
V gene: TRBV2
clone size: once
CDR3 DNA: TGTGCCAGCAGCGGACAGGGCTACGAGCAGTACTTC
CDR3 protein: CASSGQGYEQYF

D gene: -
CDR3 length: 15
J gene: TRBJ2-5
V gene: TRBV21-1
clone size: -
CDR3 DNA: TGTGCCAGCAGCAATAGGGGACAGGGTAAAGAGACCCAGTACTTC
CDR3 protein: CASSNRGQGKETQYF

D gene: -
CDR3 length: 11
J gene: TRBJ2-3
V gene: TRBV7-9
clone size: -
CDR3 DNA: TGTGCCAGTAGCTTTAGAGATACGCAGTATTTT
CDR3 protein: CASSFRDTQYF

D gene: -
CDR3 length: 13
J gene: TRBJ1-4
V gene: TRBV25-1
clone size: -
CDR3 DNA: TGTGCCAGCGGCTTAGGGGCCGGTGAAAAACTGTTTTTT
CDR3 protein: CASGLGAGEKLFF

D gene: TRBD1
CDR3 length: 18
J gene: TRBJ2-7
V gene: TRBV5-1
clone size: -
CDR3 DNA: TGCGCCAGCAGCCCCCGGACAGGGGGCGAAGAGTTTTCTTACGAGCAGTACTTC
CDR3 protein: CASSPRTGGEEFSYEQYF

D gene: TRBD1
CDR3 length: 13
J gene: TRBJ1-4
V gene: TRBV28
clone size: -
CDR3 DNA: TGTGCCAGCAGCGGACAGGGACCTGAAAAACTGTTTTTT
CDR3 protein: CASSGQGPEKLFF

D gene: -
CDR3 length: 14
J gene: TRBJ2-3
V gene: TRBV28
clone size: -
CDR3 DNA: TGTGCCAGCAGTTCTAGCCAAGTCACAGATACGCAGTATTTT
CDR3 protein: CASSSSQVTDTQYF

D gene: -
CDR3 length: 11
J gene: TRBJ1-2
V gene: TRBV10-1
clone size: few
CDR3 DNA: TGCGCCAGCACCGACAGGAGAGGCTACACCTTC
CDR3 protein: CASTDRRGYTF

D gene: -
CDR3 length: 15
J gene: TRBJ1-2
V gene: TRBV5-4
clone size: -
CDR3 DNA: TGTGCCAGCACCAGATCCGCGGACAGTAACTATGGCTACACCTTC
CDR3 protein: CASTRSADSNYGYTF

D gene: TRBD1
CDR3 length: 17
J gene: TRBJ1-1
V gene: TRBV19
clone size: -
CDR3 DNA: TGTGCCAGTAGTATTTCTTGGACAGGGGGCTTTAGAACTGAAGCTTTCTTT
CDR3 protein: CASSISWTGGFRTEAFF

D gene: -
CDR3 length: 14
J gene: TRBJ1-1
V gene: TRBV7-9
clone size: -
CDR3 DNA: TGTGCCAGCAGCGCCGACGGGGTGAGCACTGAAGCTTTCTTT
CDR3 protein: CASSADGVSTEAFF

D gene: -
CDR3 length: 16
J gene: TRBJ1-4
V gene: TRBV27
clone size: -
CDR3 DNA: TGTGCCAGCAGCTATAACACCGGGACCTGGGGTGAAAAACTGTTTTTT
CDR3 protein: CASSYNTGTWGEKLFF

D gene: TRBD2
CDR3 length: 16
J gene: TRBJ2-7
V gene: TRBV5-1
clone size: -
CDR3 DNA: TGCGCCAGCAGCAGGACCGGACTAGCGGGGGCCTACGAGCAGTACTTC
CDR3 protein: CASSRTGLAGAYEQYF

D gene: TRBD2
CDR3 length: 13
J gene: TRBJ2-3
V gene: TRBV7-3
clone size: -
CDR3 DNA: TGTGCCAGCAGCTTAACCGGGGGGGATACGCAGTATTTT
CDR3 protein: CASSLTGGDTQYF

D gene: TRBD2
CDR3 length: 14
J gene: TRBJ2-3
V gene: TRBV30
clone size: -
CDR3 DNA: TGTGCCTGGAGGGGGTTGGGGGGGATAGATACGCAGTATTTT
CDR3 protein: CAWRGLGGIDTQYF

D gene: TRBD2
CDR3 length: 13
J gene: TRBJ2-2
V gene: TRBV6-5
clone size: -
CDR3 DNA: TGTGCCAGCTTGAGTAGCGGGAGTAGGGAGCTGTTTTTT
CDR3 protein: CASLSSGSRELFF

D gene: TRBD1
CDR3 length: 16
J gene: TRBJ2-7
V gene: TRBV5-1
clone size: -
CDR3 DNA: TGCGCCAGCAGCTTGGCCCCGGGACAGGGAACCTACGAGCAGTACTTC
CDR3 protein: CASSLAPGQGTYEQYF

D gene: -
CDR3 length: 14
J gene: TRBJ1-1
V gene: TRBV28
clone size: -
CDR3 DNA: TGTGCCAGCAGTTTCTTGGGGGCGCGAACTGAAGCTTTCTTT
CDR3 protein: CASSFLGARTEAFF

D gene: -
CDR3 length: 14
J gene: TRBJ1-2
V gene: TRBV19
clone size: -
CDR3 DNA: TGTGCCAGTAGTGGGAGGACAGCAGGGTCTGGCTACACCTTC
CDR3 protein: CASSGRTAGSGYTF

D gene: -
CDR3 length: 14
J gene: TRBJ1-5
V gene: TRBV6-5
clone size: -
CDR3 DNA: TGTGCCAGCTCCCCCGGCAGGGTGGGTCAGCCCCAGCATTTT
CDR3 protein: CASSPGRVGQPQHF

D gene: -
CDR3 length: 12
J gene: TRBJ1-5
V gene: TRBV5-8
clone size: -
CDR3 DNA: TGTGCCAGCAGCTTGAGAGGCCAGCCCCAGCATTTT
CDR3 protein: CASSLRGQPQHF

D gene: -
CDR3 length: 13
J gene: TRBJ1-5
V gene: TRBV2
clone size: -
CDR3 DNA: TGTGCCAGCAGCAACAGGGTAGGACAGCCCCAGCATTTT
CDR3 protein: CASSNRVGQPQHF

D gene: TRBD2
CDR3 length: 18
J gene: TRBJ2-1
V gene: TRBV27
clone size: -
CDR3 DNA: TGTGCCACACAATCGGGACTAGCGGGAGAGGTGTCCTACAATGAGCAGTTCTTC
CDR3 protein: CATQSGLAGEVSYNEQFF

D gene: -
CDR3 length: 15
J gene: TRBJ2-1
V gene: TRBV3-1/TRBV3-2
clone size: -
CDR3 DNA: TGTGCCAGCAGCCTACTTGGCGGGGCGGACAATGAGCAGTTCTTC
CDR3 protein: CASSLLGGADNEQFF

D gene: TRBD1
CDR3 length: 14
J gene: TRBJ2-7
V gene: TRBV5-1
clone size: -
CDR3 DNA: TGCGCCAGCAGCTTAGGACAGGTTGTCTACGAGCAGTACTTC
CDR3 protein: CASSLGQVVYEQYF

D gene: -
CDR3 length: 13
J gene: TRBJ1-4
V gene: TRBV30
clone size: -
CDR3 DNA: TGTGCCTGGTCCTACGGGCAGGAAGAAAAACTGTTTTTT
CDR3 protein: CAWSYGQEEKLFF

D gene: -
CDR3 length: 18
J gene: TRBJ1-2
V gene: TRBV27
clone size: -
CDR3 DNA: TGTGCCAGCAGTTTAAGGACACCAGGGGTCTACTTTAACTATGGCTACACCTTC
CDR3 protein: CASSLRTPGVYFNYGYTF

D gene: TRBD1
CDR3 length: 15
J gene: TRBJ2-2
V gene: TRBV15
clone size: few
CDR3 DNA: TGTGCCACCAGCACCCGGGACAGGGCGTCCGGGGAGCTGTTTTTT
CDR3 protein: CATSTRDRASGELFF

D gene: -
CDR3 length: 12
J gene: TRBJ1-2
V gene: TRBV3-1/TRBV3-2
clone size: -
CDR3 DNA: TGTGCCAGCAGCCAAGACGGCCTTGGCTACACCTTC
CDR3 protein: CASSQDGLGYTF

D gene: -
CDR3 length: 15
J gene: TRBJ2-7
V gene: TRBV7-6
clone size: few
CDR3 DNA: TGTGCCAGCAGCTTAGTGGCAGGCACGTCCTACGAGCAGTACTTC
CDR3 protein: CASSLVAGTSYEQYF

D gene: -
CDR3 length: 13
J gene: TRBJ2-5
V gene: TRBV28
clone size: -
CDR3 DNA: TGTGCCAGCAGTAACGGAGGTCAAGAGACCCAGTACTTC
CDR3 protein: CASSNGGQETQYF

D gene: -
CDR3 length: 13
J gene: TRBJ2-3
V gene: TRBV5-1
clone size: -
CDR3 DNA: TGCGCCAGCAGCCCGACTAGCACAGATACGCAGTATTTT
CDR3 protein: CASSPTSTDTQYF

D gene: TRBD1
CDR3 length: 14
J gene: TRBJ1-5
V gene: TRBV9
clone size: -
CDR3 DNA: TGTGCCAGCAGCGCGGGACAGAGAGATCAGCCCCAGCATTTT
CDR3 protein: CASSAGQRDQPQHF

D gene: TRBD2
CDR3 length: 15
J gene: TRBJ2-1
V gene: TRBV7-6
clone size: -
CDR3 DNA: TGTGCCAGCAGCCGAACTAGCGGGGCTTACAATGAGCAGTTCTTC
CDR3 protein: CASSRTSGAYNEQFF

D gene: TRBD1
CDR3 length: 13
J gene: TRBJ1-1
V gene: TRBV2
clone size: -
CDR3 DNA: TGTGCCAGCAGTTGGACAGGGAACACTGAAGCTTTCTTT
CDR3 protein: CASSWTGNTEAFF

D gene: -
CDR3 length: 15
J gene: TRBJ1-1
V gene: TRBV5-6
clone size: -
CDR3 DNA: TGTGCCAGCAGCTGGGGCAGTGGAGTGAACACTGAAGCTTTCTTT
CDR3 protein: CASSWGSGVNTEAFF

D gene: TRBD1
CDR3 length: 16
J gene: TRBJ1-1
V gene: TRBV27
clone size: -
CDR3 DNA: TGTGCCAGCCGTAATCGACAGGGGAGGGGCGACACTGAAGCTTTCTTT
CDR3 protein: CASRNRQGRGDTEAFF

D gene: TRBD1
CDR3 length: 14
J gene: TRBJ1-5
V gene: TRBV19
clone size: -
CDR3 DNA: TGTGCCAGTAGTGGGACAGGGGGAAATCAGCCCCAGCATTTT
CDR3 protein: CASSGTGGNQPQHF

D gene: -
CDR3 length: 14
J gene: TRBJ2-5
V gene: TRBV6-6
clone size: -
CDR3 DNA: TGTGCCAGCAGTTATAAGCAGGGCCAAGAGACCCAGTACTTC
CDR3 protein: CASSYKQGQETQYF

D gene: TRBD1
CDR3 length: 15
J gene: TRBJ1-5
V gene: TRBV6-5
clone size: few
CDR3 DNA: TGTGCCAGCACCTCAACCCAGGGGGCGAATCAGCCCCAGCATTTT
CDR3 protein: CASTSTQGANQPQHF

D gene: -
CDR3 length: 13
J gene: TRBJ1-2
V gene: TRBV6-5
clone size: -
CDR3 DNA: TGTGCCAGCAGCGATACAGGGAACTATGGCTACACCTTC
CDR3 protein: CASSDTGNYGYTF

D gene: -
CDR3 length: 13
J gene: TRBJ2-2
V gene: TRBV28
clone size: -
CDR3 DNA: TGTGCCGCCGGGACGGGTCTCACCGGGGAGCTGTTTTTT
CDR3 protein: CAAGTGLTGELFF

D gene: TRBD2
CDR3 length: 16
J gene: TRBJ2-3
V gene: TRBV24-1
clone size: -
CDR3 DNA: TGTGCCACCAGTGACCATATAGCGGGAGGGGCAGATACGCAGTATTTT
CDR3 protein: CATSDHIAGGADTQYF

D gene: -
CDR3 length: 14
J gene: TRBJ1-6
V gene: TRBV28
clone size: -
CDR3 DNA: TGTGCCAGCAGCCCGGGACGGGAAGATTCACCCCTCCACTTT
CDR3 protein: CASSPGREDSPLHF

D gene: -
CDR3 length: 14
J gene: TRBJ1-5
V gene: TRBV2
clone size: -
CDR3 DNA: TGTGCCAGCAGTGAGATGGGGGGGAATCAGCCCCAGCATTTT
CDR3 protein: CASSEMGGNQPQHF